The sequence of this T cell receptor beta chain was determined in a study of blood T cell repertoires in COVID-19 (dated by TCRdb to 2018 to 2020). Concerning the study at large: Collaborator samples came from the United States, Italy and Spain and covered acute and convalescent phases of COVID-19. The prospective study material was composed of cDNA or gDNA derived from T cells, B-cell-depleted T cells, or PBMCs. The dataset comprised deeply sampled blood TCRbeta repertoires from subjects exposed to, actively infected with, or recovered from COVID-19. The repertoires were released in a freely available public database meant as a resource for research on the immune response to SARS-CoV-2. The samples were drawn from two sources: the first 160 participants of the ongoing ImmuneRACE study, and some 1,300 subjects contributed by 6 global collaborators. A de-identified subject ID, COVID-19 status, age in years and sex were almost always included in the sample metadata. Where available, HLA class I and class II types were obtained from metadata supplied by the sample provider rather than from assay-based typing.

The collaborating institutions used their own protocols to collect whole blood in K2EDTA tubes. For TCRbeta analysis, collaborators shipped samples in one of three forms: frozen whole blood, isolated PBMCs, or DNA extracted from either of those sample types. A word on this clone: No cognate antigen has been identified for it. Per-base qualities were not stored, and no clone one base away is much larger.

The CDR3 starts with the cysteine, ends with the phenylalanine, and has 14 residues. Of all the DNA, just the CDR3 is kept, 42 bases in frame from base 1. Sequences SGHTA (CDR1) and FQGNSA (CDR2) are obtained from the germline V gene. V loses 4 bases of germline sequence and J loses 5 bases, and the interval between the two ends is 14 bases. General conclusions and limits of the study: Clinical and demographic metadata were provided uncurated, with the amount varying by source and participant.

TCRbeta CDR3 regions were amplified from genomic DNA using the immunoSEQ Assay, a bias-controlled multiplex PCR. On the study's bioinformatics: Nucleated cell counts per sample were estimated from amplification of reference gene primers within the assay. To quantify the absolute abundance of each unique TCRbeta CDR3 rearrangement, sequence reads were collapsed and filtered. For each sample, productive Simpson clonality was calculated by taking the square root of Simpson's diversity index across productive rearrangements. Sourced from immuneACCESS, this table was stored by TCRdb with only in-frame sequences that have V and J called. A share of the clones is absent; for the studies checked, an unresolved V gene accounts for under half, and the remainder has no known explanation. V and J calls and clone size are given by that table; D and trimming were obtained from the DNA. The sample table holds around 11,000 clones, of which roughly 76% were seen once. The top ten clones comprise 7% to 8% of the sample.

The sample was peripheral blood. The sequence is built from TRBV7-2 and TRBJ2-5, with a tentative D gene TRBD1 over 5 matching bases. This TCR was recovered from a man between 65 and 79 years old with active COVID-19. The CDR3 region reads CASSSRGAGETQYF. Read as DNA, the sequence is TGTGCCAGCAGCTCCCGTGGGGCCGGGGAGACCCAGTACTTC.